Following are 11 T cell receptor beta chains from one sample sequenced in a study of OX40 agonist ivuxolimab in advanced cancers. Data came from immunoSEQ multiplex PCR; TCRdb stores just in-frame clones and leaves some out. The sample has approximately 92,000 clones, more than 95% seen once. This material consisted of CD4+ or CD8+ T cells sorted from blood, taken in a trial of the OX40 agonist ivuxolimab. Source of these receptors: an adult with an advanced solid tumor such as melanoma, head and neck, liver or kidney cancer.

J is TRBJ1-1 and V is TRBV19; D uncertain. Germline assignment: CDR1 LNHDA and CDR2 SQIVND (reference sequence). This CDR3 contains 13 residues. V was clipped by 6 bases and J by 3 bases, with 11 bases between them. The CDR3 loop is CASRTGGDTEAFF. CDR3 DNA sequence: TGTGCCAGTAGGACCGGTGGCGACACTGAAGCTTTCTTT.

The chain joins TRBV7-9 to TRBJ2-7; D gene ambiguous. CDR3 size: 14 residues. CDR1 and CDR2 from the germline V gene are SEHNR and FQNEAQ (reference sequence). V lost 10 bases to trimming and J lost 2 bases, with 18 bases between them. CDR3 nucleotide sequence: TGTGCCATCCATCCGGGCCCCCGGCCCTACGAGCAGTACTTC. This translates into CAIHPGPRPYEQYF.

The chain carries TRBV28 and TRBJ1-2; TRBD1 matches at 7 bases. The CDR3 runs 14 residues. V was clipped by 6 bases and J by 7 bases; unmatched bases: 11. Germline V gene sequence: CDR1 MDHEN, CDR2 SYDVKM. In nucleotides, the CDR3 is TGTGCCAGCAGGACATGGGACAGCTCGGGTGGCTACACCTTC. Translated, it gives CASRTWDSSGGYTF.

The chain joins TRBV7-2 to TRBJ2-3; D gene ambiguous. Per germline, CDR1 SGHTA and CDR2 FQGNSA. V lost 9 bases, J lost 7 bases, and 14 bases lay in between. This CDR3 is 12 amino acids long. CDR3 protein: CASTIKAHTQYF. The CDR3 region has the DNA TGTGCCAGTACTATAAAGGCGCATACGCAGTATTTT.

This rearrangement joins TRBV4-3 to TRBJ2-7; 10 nucleotides agree with TRBD2. Germline V lookup: CDR1 LGHNA, CDR2 YSLEER. The V and J ends lost 0 bases and 7 bases, in that order; junction bases with no gene match: 9. The CDR3 covers 16 residues. CDR3 in amino acids: CASSQDRLAGAWEQYF. The CDR3 nucleotides read TGCGCCAGCAGCCAAGATCGGCTAGCGGGAGCTTGGGAGCAGTACTTC.

V usage is TRBV7-9 and J usage is TRBJ2-2, with 11 bases matching TRBD2. V was clipped by 5 bases and J by 0 bases; unmatched bases: 2. Germline CDR1 is SEHNR and CDR2 is FQNEAQ (reference sequence). CDR3 length: 16 residues. The CDR3 loop reads CASSTLAGANTGELFF. The CDR3 DNA follows: TGTGCCAGCAGCACACTAGCGGGGGCGAACACCGGGGAGCTGTTTTTT. The full variable domain, its missing parts supplied by reference TRBV7-9 and TRBJ2-2, is DTGVSQNPRHKITKRGQNVTFRCDPISEHNRLYWYRQTLGQGPEFLTYFQNEAQLEKSRLLSDRFSAERPKGSFSTLEIQRTEQGDSAMYLCASSTLAGANTGELFFGEGSRLTVL.

The chain couples TRBV9 to TRBJ2-5; 8 bases map to TRBD1. The J call may be wrong; the DNA end is better matched by TRBJ2-7. This CDR3 is built from 14 residues. The germline V gene has CDR1 SGDLS and CDR2 YYNGEE. Here the CDR3 DNA reads TGTGCCAGCAGCCCGGGACAGGTATCCTACGAGCAGTACTTC. It specifies CASSPGQVSYEQYF.

V usage is TRBV10-3 and J usage is TRBJ2-7, with D uncertain. The germline V gene encodes CDR1 ENHRY and CDR2 SYGVKD. Trimming removed 2 bases at V and 2 bases at J, with 7 bases between. The CDR3 is 13 amino acids. CDR3 amino acids: CAISEPETYEQYF. Here the CDR3 DNA reads TGTGCCATCAGTGAGCCAGAGACCTACGAGCAGTACTTC.

The chain employs TRBV6-5 and TRBJ1-4; no clear D gene. CDR1 MNHEY and CDR2 SVGAGI come from the germline V gene. The CDR3 consists of 14 residues. Trimming removed 0 bases at V and 8 bases at J, with 10 bases between. The CDR3 loop is CASSYSRTGEKLFF. DNA for the CDR3: TGTGCCAGCAGTTACTCCCGGACGGGGGAAAAACTGTTTTTT.

The CDR3 loop is CASSIPTPNNEQFF. CDR3 in DNA: TGTGCCAGTAGTATCCCGACTCCGAACAATGAGCAGTTCTTC. The chain uses TRBV19 and TRBJ2-1; D uncertain. V was clipped by 3 bases and J by 5 bases, with 11 bases between them. This CDR3 is 14 amino acids long. Germline loops: CDR1 LNHDA, CDR2 SQIVND (reference sequence). Complete variable domain (other parts from reference TRBV19 and TRBJ2-1): DGGITQSPKYLFRKEGQNVTLSCEQNLNHDAMYWYRQDPGQGLRLIYYSQIVNDFQKGDIAEGYSVSREKKESFPLTVTSAQKNPTAFYLCASSIPTPNNEQFFGPGTRLTVL.

The chain carries TRBV19 and TRBJ2-7; D may be TRBD2 (5 bases). Trimming cost V 9 bases and J 4 bases, with 13 bases left between them. This CDR3 spans 12 amino acids. The germline V gene encodes CDR1 LNHDA and CDR2 SQIVND (reference sequence). CDR3 sequence reads: CASGMNLYEQYF. In nucleotides, the CDR3 is TGTGCCAGCGGGATGAACCTTTACGAGCAGTACTTC.